The clone carrying this TCR beta chain was observed a handful of times. No antigen is known for it. This entry is derived from a study of blood T cells in healthy people across ages. Overall study results and limits: Getting older went along with TCR beta diversity per million T cells dropping roughly linearly.

Sample-barcoded 5' priming and a J-beta primer mix drove a second PCR of about 6 to 12 cycles. Each CDR3 protein is one row after TCRdb ran MiXCR on the 5' RACE reads. The sample lists about a million distinct CDR3 sequences; around two fifths were seen once. The sample consisted of blood. This sequence was found in a man aged 18 to 30 in good health.

CDR3 nucleotides: TGTGCCAGCAGTTTATTCTCGACGAGGGCGCAGTATTTT. Translated, it gives CASSLFSTRAQYF. V gene TRBV27 combines with J gene TRBJ2-3, with D perhaps matching TRBD2 (5 bases). CDR1 MNHEY and CDR2 SMNVEV come from the germline V gene (reference sequence). The CDR3 has 13 amino acids. V was shortened by 1 base and J by 10 bases, with 12 bases between the two germline ends.